This T cell receptor (beta chain) was sequenced in a study of monozygotic twins with cystic fibrosis (dated by TCRdb to the early 2020s). With regard to the full study: Roughly 2.8 micrograms of fragmented DNA went through around 15 PCR cycles to produce barcoded libraries. The study compared TCR beta repertoires within and between 16 monozygotic twin pairs with cystic fibrosis to assess genetic influence on V and J gene usage. Made up mostly of children and adolescents, the cohort included ten female and six male twin pairs ranging in age from about 2.0 to 36.4 years, with a median of around 9.1 years. Twins were ranked among 800 to 1,200 cohort participants for weight-for-height and FEVPerc (FEV1 disease centile) on the day of blood sampling. Data for three of the twin pairs had been reported previously in another context.

TCR beta CDR3 regions were amplified by multiplex PCR using the immunoSEQ immune profiling system, following the manufacturer's instructions. Sequencing was performed on an Illumina NextSeq system. Per the original workflow: The immunoSEQ Analyzer platform handled processing of the sequence data, and clonality was calculated by taking the square root of Simpson's index of productive rearrangements. Jensen-Shannon distance served as the measure of similarity in V and J usage, while OLGA was used to compute CDR3 generation probabilities. Shared CDR3 sequences were searched against the immuneACCESS database (August 2020) and VDJdb (December 2020). The immuneACCESS repertoire file appears here via TCRdb, limited to in-frame rearrangements. These files lack a portion of the clones; in checked studies, under half of the deficit traces to unresolved V genes, and the cause of the others is not known. The V and J calls and clone size are taken from that table; D and trimming were inferred from the DNA. In all, the sample holds more than 15,000 clones, and about 89% of those were seen once. The top ten hold 1.6% of the sample.

General findings and caveats noted by the study authors: No association turned up between shared CDR3 numbers and age, concordance or disease severity, and the cohort was small. Simpson clonality was found to be generally low (median approximately 0.0094), suggesting a naive-dominated repertoire, although higher clonality was observed in the most severely affected patients. In 13 of 16 pairs, V gene usage most closely resembled the co-twin's, and the same held for J usage in 8 of 16 pairs, a pattern suggesting genetic constraints. Significantly higher nucleotide-identical clonotype sharing was observed within monozygotic CF twin pairs than between unrelated CF individuals (P = 0.000026, Mann-Whitney).

Notes on this clone: Its binding antigen is unknown. No base quality information exists; no much larger clone differs at one position.

The twin pairs came from the European Cystic Fibrosis Twin and Sibling Study Cohort, a cohort that recruited patients from 158 CF clinics across 14 European countries. Zygosity and CFTR genotype were verified in-house, and zygosity was tested by multiplex PCR of nine short tandem repeat loci. Each twin gave a peripheral blood sample, and clinical parameters were documented on that same day of blood sampling. Genomic DNA was isolated from peripheral blood cells with phenol/chloroform and kept in TE buffer at 4 degrees C. The specimen sequenced was blood. This TCR was sampled from a girl under 10 years old with cystic fibrosis.

The sequenced DNA: TGTGCCAGCAGCTTAGCGGTCATAAGGTCTGACAGGTCGGGGACTGAAGCTTTCTTT. This encodes CASSLAVIRSDRSGTEAFF. Recombination linked TRBV7-9 to TRBJ1-1; 6 matching bases give a weak D call of TRBD1. Trimming removed 0 bases from V and 5 bases from J, leaving 25 bases between the germline ends. Inclusive of the bounding cysteine and phenylalanine, the CDR3 is 19 residues long. Left in the record is the CDR3 DNA by itself, 57 bases read in frame from the first base. Per the germline V gene (reference sequence), SEHNR is the CDR1 and FQNEAQ is the CDR2.